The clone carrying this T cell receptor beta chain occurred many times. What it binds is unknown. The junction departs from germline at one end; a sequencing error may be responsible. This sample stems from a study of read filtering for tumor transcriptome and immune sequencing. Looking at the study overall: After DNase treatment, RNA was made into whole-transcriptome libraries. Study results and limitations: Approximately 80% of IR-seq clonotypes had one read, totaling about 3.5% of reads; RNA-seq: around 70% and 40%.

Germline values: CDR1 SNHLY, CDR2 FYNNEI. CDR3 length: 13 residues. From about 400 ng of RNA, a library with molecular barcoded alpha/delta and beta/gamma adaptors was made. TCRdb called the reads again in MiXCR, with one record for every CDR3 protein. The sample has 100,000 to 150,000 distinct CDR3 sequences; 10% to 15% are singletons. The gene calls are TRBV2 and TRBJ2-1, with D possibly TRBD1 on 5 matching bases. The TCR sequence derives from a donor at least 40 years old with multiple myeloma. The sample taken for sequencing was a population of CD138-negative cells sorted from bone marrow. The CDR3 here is CASSDTGLPERFF. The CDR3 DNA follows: TGTGCCAGCAGTGATACAGGTCTGCCGGAGCGGTTCTTC.